These 26 T cell receptor beta chains were all obtained from the same sample, sequenced in a study of resident and recirculating memory T cells in vitiligo. The assay was immunoSEQ multiplex PCR, and TCRdb's table has in-frame clones only and misses some. The table lists roughly 80,000 clones, roughly 94% of them singletons. The sample taken for sequencing was blood. The receptors derive from a male donor with vitiligo.

The chain has TRBV11-2 and TRBJ2-3, with D possibly being TRBD1 (6 bases). V was cut by 0 bases and J by 4 bases, with 8 bases left in between. Germline assignment: CDR1 SGHAT and CDR2 FQNNGV. The CDR3 has 14 residues. The DNA for the CDR3 is TGTGCCAGCAGCTTAGACAGGGGATCAGATACGCAGTATTTT. Amino acid sequence: CASSLDRGSDTQYF.

This clone came up once. The chain employs TRBV11-2 and TRBJ2-2; D possibly corresponds to TRBD1 (5 bases). Germline assignment: CDR1 SGHAT and CDR2 FQNNGV. This CDR3 has 15 residues. With 4 bases removed from V and 1 base from J, the gap between germline ends came to 10 bases. The CDR3 loop is CASSSRARNTGELFF. The CDR3 nucleotides read TGTGCCAGCAGCTCCAGGGCCCGGAACACCGGGGAGCTGTTTTTT. The whole variable domain, remainder taken from reference TRBV11-2 and TRBJ2-2, is EAGVAQSPRYKIIEKRQSVAFWCNPISGHATLYWYQQILGQGPKLLIQFQNNGVVDDSQLPKDRFSAERLKGVDSTLKIQPAKLEDSAVYLCASSSRARNTGELFFGEGSRLTVL.

The V gene is TRBV10-1, the J gene TRBJ2-1; TRBD2 is a possible D gene (5 bases). The CDR3 totals 13 residues. CDR1 and CDR2 from the germline V gene are WNHNN and SYGVQD (reference sequence). V lost 0 bases to trimming and J lost 8 bases, with 8 bases between them. The CDR3 DNA sequence: TGCGCCAGCAGTGAGTCGAGGGTGGATGAGCAGTTCTTC. It is translated as CASSESRVDEQFF.

The rearrangement joins TRBV7-6 to TRBJ2-5; TRBD2 might be the D (6 bases). V was trimmed by 5 bases and J by 2 bases, leaving 24 bases between them. The CDR3 is 18 amino acids. Germline V gene sequence: CDR1 SGHVS, CDR2 FNYEAQ. CDR3 residues: CASSRVPPQGGGQETQYF. For the CDR3, the DNA is TGTGCCAGCAGCCGGGTTCCTCCCCAGGGTGGGGGGCAAGAGACCCAGTACTTC.

The gene calls are TRBV6-5 and TRBJ1-2; D is ambiguous. Germline CDR1 and CDR2: MNHEY and SVGAGI. V gave up 2 bases and J gave up 5 bases, with 9 bases separating them. This CDR3 is 13 amino acids long. The CDR3 DNA reads as TGTGCCAGCAGTTACGATGGGGAGTATGGCTACACCTTC. Translated: CASSYDGEYGYTF.

By proportion, this clone is medium-sized. The sample holds other DNA sequences that translate to the same CDR3. This chain links TRBV6-4 with TRBJ1-2, with TRBD1 as a possible D gene (5 bases). The CDR3 sequence is 13 residues long. Between the trimmed V and J ends, which lost 4 bases and 8 bases, there was a span of 14 bases. Germline loops: CDR1 MRHNA, CDR2 SNTAGT. The CDR3 nucleotides are TGTGCCAGCAGTGCTGGGGCGGAGTACGGCTACACCTTC. Its protein product is CASSAGAEYGYTF.

The chain has TRBV7-9 and TRBJ2-2; 12 bases are a match to TRBD2. Germline-derived CDR1 and CDR2 are SEHNR and FQNEAQ (reference sequence). This CDR3 is built from 15 residues. Germline trimming cut 6 bases from V and 4 bases from J; bases unmatched to any gene: 3. The chain's CDR3 is CASSLAGGITGELFF. CDR3 DNA sequence: TGTGCCAGCAGTCTAGCGGGAGGGATCACCGGGGAGCTGTTTTTT. Full variable domain (missing parts from reference TRBV7-9 and TRBJ2-2): DTGVSQNPRHKITKRGQNVTFRCDPISEHNRLYWYRQTLGQGPEFLTYFQNEAQLEKSRLLSDRFSAERPKGSFSTLEIQRTEQGDSAMYLCASSLAGGITGELFFGEGSRLTVL.

The chain couples TRBV14 to TRBJ1-2; 9 bases fit TRBD1. The germline V gene encodes CDR1 SGHDN and CDR2 FVKESK. The junction had 2 bases not matched to a gene; V was cut back by 2 bases and J by 4 bases. This CDR3 is 14 amino acids long. CDR3 DNA: TGTGCCAGCAGCCAAAACAGGGGGCTCTATGGCTACACCTTC. Translating gives CASSQNRGLYGYTF.

The chain has TRBV11-2 and TRBJ1-2, with a possible D match to TRBD1 (6 bases). The V gene lost 5 bases and the J gene lost 3 bases, with 19 bases spanning the gap. This CDR3 spans 16 amino acids. Germline V CDR1 and CDR2: SGHAT, FQNNGV. The CDR3 DNA follows: TGTGCCAGCAGCCCTGTCCGCGGGGGCGGGTACTATGGCTACACCTTC. It specifies CASSPVRGGGYYGYTF.

Only one count was recorded for this clone. The chain has TRBV9 and TRBJ2-5; 8 bases align to TRBD2. The V gene end was trimmed by 1 base and the J gene end by 5 bases; junction bases not matched to a gene: 4. Germline V gene data show CDR1 as SGDLS and CDR2 as YYNGEE. The CDR3 extends over 14 amino acids. The DNA for the CDR3 is TGTGCCAGCAGCGTACAGGCGGGAGGTGAGACCCAGTACTTC. Residues: CASSVQAGGETQYF. The full variable domain, in which reference TRBV9 and TRBJ2-5 provide the parts outside the CDR3, is DSGVTQTPKHLITATGQRVTLRCSPRSGDLSVYWYQQSLDQGLQFLIQYYNGEERAKGNILERFSAQQFPDLHSELNLSSLELGDSALYFCASSVQAGGETQYFGPGTRLLVL.

This clone has a single count. The chain carries TRBV18 and TRBJ2-7; 10 bases match TRBD1. This CDR3 region has 17 residues. Looked up from germline, CDR1 is KGHSH and CDR2 is LQKENI. With 3 bases clipped from V and 3 bases from J, the junction kept 11 bases outside the gene matches. In nucleotides, the CDR3 is TGTGCCAGCTCACCCGGCGGGGGGACAGGGGCCCTCTACGAGCAGTACTTC. Amino acids: CASSPGGGTGALYEQYF.

This clone was observed once. This chain uses TRBV5-6 with TRBJ2-7, with D hard to call. Germline V CDR1 and CDR2: SGHDT, YYEEEE. There are 12 residues in the CDR3. V was clipped by 3 bases and J by 3 bases, with 7 bases between them. The CDR3 DNA sequence: TGTGCCAGCAGCTACGGCGGCTACGAGCAGTACTTC. Its protein product is CASSYGGYEQYF. The full variable domain, in which reference TRBV5-6 and TRBJ2-7 provide the parts outside the CDR3, is DAGVTQSPTHLIKTRGQQVTLRCSPKSGHDTVSWYQQALGQGPQFIFQYYEEEERQRGNFPDRFSGHQFPNYSSELNVNALLLGDSALYLCASSYGGYEQYFGPGTRLTVT.

The V call is TRBV29-1, the J call TRBJ2-4, with 7 nucleotides matching TRBD1. This CDR3 is 14 amino acids long. Trimming took 7 bases from V and 3 from J; bases not matched to a gene: 9. Germline-derived CDR1 and CDR2 are SQVTM and ANQGSEA. The CDR3 DNA is TGCAGCGGTAGACAGGGTCGGGGCAAAAACATTCAGTACTTC. Translation: CSGRQGRGKNIQYF. Together with reference TRBV29-1 and TRBJ2-4, the CDR3 gives the full variable domain: SAVISQKPSRDICQRGTSLTIQCQVDSQVTMMFWYRQQPGQSLTLIATANQGSEATYESGFVIDKFPISRPNLTFSTLTVSNMSPEDSSIYLCSGRQGRGKNIQYFGAGTRLSVL.

This chain links TRBV7-2 with TRBJ2-7, with 10 bases matching TRBD2. In germline, CDR1 is SGHTA, CDR2 FQGNSA. The CDR3 covers 15 residues. With V trimmed by 5 bases and J by 2 bases, 6 bases remained unmatched. CDR3 DNA: TGTGCCAGCAGCATTAGCGGGAGGCTCGCCTACGAGCAGTACTTC. Translating it yields CASSISGRLAYEQYF.

CDR3 amino acids: CASSIPTGNGFSSGRVGNTQYF. Here the CDR3 DNA reads TGCGCCAGCAGCATCCCGACAGGAAACGGATTTTCTAGCGGGAGGGTCGGGAATACGCAGTATTTT. This rearrangement joins TRBV5-1 to TRBJ2-3; 12 bases match TRBD2. The CDR3 totals 22 residues. CDR1 is SGHRS and CDR2 is YFSETQ in the germline V gene. V lost 4 bases, J lost 7 bases, and 28 bases stayed unmatched. Full variable domain (rest looked up from reference TRBV5-1 and TRBJ2-3): KAGVTQTPRYLIKTRGQQVTLSCSPISGHRSVSWYQQTPGQGLQFLFEYFSETQRNKGNFPGRFSGRQFSNSRSEMNVSTLELGDSALYLCASSIPTGNGFSSGRVGNTQYFGPGTRLTVL.

The chain joins TRBV7-2 to TRBJ2-1, with D hard to call. Trimming cost V 5 bases and J 3 bases, with 5 bases left between them. From germline, CDR1 is SGHTA and CDR2 FQGNSA. The CDR3 loop spans 12 amino acids. Here the CDR3 reads CASSTFYNEQFF. The CDR3 DNA reads as TGTGCCAGCAGCACTTTCTACAATGAGCAGTTCTTC.

The chain couples TRBV7-9 to TRBJ1-5; TRBD1 aligns across 7 bases. Germline V gene lookup returns CDR1 SEHNR and CDR2 FQNEAQ (reference sequence). V gave up 1 base and J gave up 1 base; unmatched junction bases: 7. This CDR3 region has 17 residues. The DNA of the CDR3 is TGTGCCAGCAGCTTAGTGGGATCAGGGGGAAGCAATCAGCCCCAGCATTTT. Its protein is CASSLVGSGGSNQPQHF.

The chain couples TRBV18 to TRBJ2-7, with a tentative D call TRBD2 (6 bases). Trimming removed 0 bases from V and 5 bases from J, with 8 bases in between. Looked up from germline, CDR1 is KGHSH and CDR2 is LQKENI. CDR3 size: 13 residues. The CDR3, as DNA: TGTGCCAGCTCACCACCGGGGGGAGACGAGCAGTACTTC. Its translation is CASSPPGGDEQYF.

J is TRBJ2-3 and V is TRBV5-1; 9 positions agree with TRBD1. Trimming took 5 bases from V and 5 from J; bases not matched to a gene: 3. Germline assignment: CDR1 SGHRS and CDR2 YFSETQ. The CDR3 has 13 residues. CDR3 in DNA: TGCGCCAGCAGGTGGACAGGGGAAGATACGCAGTATTTT. The encoded protein is CASRWTGEDTQYF.

The rearrangement links TRBV27 to TRBJ1-2; 12 bases fit TRBD1. There are 18 residues in the CDR3. Unmatched junction bases numbered 16, after V lost 4 bases and J lost 7 bases. The germline V gene encodes CDR1 MNHEY and CDR2 SMNVEV (reference sequence). In DNA, the CDR3 is TGTGCCAGCAGTTCCCGAGCGGGACAGGGGGCTTATGGACTTGGCTACACCTTC. Translated: CASSSRAGQGAYGLGYTF.

The rearrangement links TRBV2 to TRBJ1-4, with TRBD1 matching 8 bases. J was trimmed by 5 bases and V by 9 bases; bases with no gene match: 5. CDR3 length equals 13 residues. The germline V gene encodes CDR1 SNHLY and CDR2 FYNNEI. CDR3 amino acids: CASYRQGNEKLFF. The CDR3 bases are TGTGCCAGTTACCGACAGGGGAATGAAAAACTGTTTTTT.

V is TRBV4-3 and J is TRBJ1-3; perhaps TRBD1 as D (6 bases). Deletions cut 4 bases from V and 0 bases from J, with 19 bases between. This CDR3 is built from 18 residues. Germline CDR1 LGHNA, CDR2 YSLEER. The CDR3 here is CASSLSLGAPGSGNTIYF. The CDR3 nucleotides are TGCGCCAGCAGCCTAAGCTTGGGGGCCCCTGGCTCTGGAAACACCATATATTTT.

The rearrangement joins TRBV7-3 to TRBJ2-3; D is perhaps TRBD1 (6 bases). The V gene lost 3 bases and the J gene lost 0 bases, with 10 bases spanning the gap. In germline, CDR1 is SGHTA, CDR2 FQGTGA. The CDR3 loop spans 15 amino acids. As DNA, the CDR3 is TGTGCCAGCAGCTTTGCGACAGGCAGCACAGATACGCAGTATTTT. This gives the protein CASSFATGSTDTQYF.

The chain combines TRBV28 with TRBJ2-7; TRBD2 might be the D (5 bases). From germline, CDR1 is MDHEN and CDR2 SYDVKM. V gave up 6 bases and J gave up 1 base, with 13 bases separating them. This CDR3 is 14 amino acids long. The CDR3, as DNA: TGTGCCAGCAGGGAGCCCCGGGGATCCTACGAGCAGTACTTC. This translates into CASREPRGSYEQYF.

The chain couples TRBV6-1 to TRBJ2-1; D possibly corresponds to TRBD2 (6 bases). The V gene lost 2 bases and the J gene lost 10 bases, with 12 bases spanning the gap. This CDR3 contains 13 residues. Germline CDR1 MNHNS, CDR2 SASEGT. The CDR3 loop reads CASSERREREQFF. The CDR3 coding sequence is TGTGCCAGCAGTGAACGTCGGGAGAGGGAGCAGTTCTTC.

V is TRBV25-1 and J is TRBJ1-4; maybe TRBD1 (5 bases). V lost 1 base and J 2 bases, leaving 11 bases between the germline ends. There are 16 residues in the CDR3. Germline values: CDR1 MGHDK, CDR2 SYGVNS. CDR3 in DNA: TGTGCCAGCAGTGAATCTGGAAGGGGTACTAATGAAAAACTGTTTTTT. It encodes CASSESGRGTNEKLFF.